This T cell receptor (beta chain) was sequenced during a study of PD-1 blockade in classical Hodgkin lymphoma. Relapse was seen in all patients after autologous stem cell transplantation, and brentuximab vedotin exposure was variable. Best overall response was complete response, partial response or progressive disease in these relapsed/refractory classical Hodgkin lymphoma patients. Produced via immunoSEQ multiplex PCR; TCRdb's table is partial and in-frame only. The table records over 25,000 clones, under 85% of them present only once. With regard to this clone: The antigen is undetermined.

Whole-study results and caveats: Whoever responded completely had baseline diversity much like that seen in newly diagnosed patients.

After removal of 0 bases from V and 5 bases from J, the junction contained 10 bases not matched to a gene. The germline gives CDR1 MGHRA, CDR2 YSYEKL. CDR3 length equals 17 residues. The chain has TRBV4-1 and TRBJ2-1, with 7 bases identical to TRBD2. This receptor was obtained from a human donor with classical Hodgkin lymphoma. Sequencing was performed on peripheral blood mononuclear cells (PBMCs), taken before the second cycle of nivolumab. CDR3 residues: CASSQEGGRITHNEQFF. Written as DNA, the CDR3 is TGCGCCAGCAGCCAAGAGGGAGGGAGAATAACCCACAATGAGCAGTTCTTC.